This entry lists 9 T cell receptor beta chains sequenced from one sample in a study of blood T cell repertoires in COVID-19. Here immunoSEQ multiplex PCR was the method, and the copy in TCRdb shows in-frame clones only, minus some. The sample lists about 190,000 clones, roughly 91% occurring once. Sequenced input: peripheral blood. The receptors were gathered from a human donor in a cohort sampled during active COVID-19.

The genes are TRBV7-2 and TRBJ2-2, with D tentatively TRBD1 (5 bases). The CDR3 totals 13 residues. The V and J ends lost 4 bases and 5 bases respectively, with 8 bases between them. CDR1 is SGHTA, CDR2 FQGNSA, per germline. CDR3 nucleotides: TGTGCCAGCAGCTCCCGACAGACCGGGGAGCTGTTTTTT. This sequence encodes CASSSRQTGELFF. The full variable domain, in which reference TRBV7-2 and TRBJ2-2 provide the parts outside the CDR3, is GAGVSQSPSNKVTEKGKDVELRCDPISGHTALYWYRQSLGQGLEFLIYFQGNSAPDKSGLPSDRFSAERTGGSVSTLTIQRTQQEDSAVYLCASSSRQTGELFFGEGSRLTVL.

The CDR3 DNA reads as TGTGCCAGCAGCGTTAATAGCGGGGGCGCAGATACGCAGTATTTT. As protein: CASSVNSGGADTQYF. The rearrangement links TRBV7-2 to TRBJ2-3; 9 bases match TRBD2. Germline trimming cut 5 bases from V and 4 bases from J; bases unmatched to any gene: 7. CDR1 is SGHTA and CDR2 is FQGNSA in the germline V gene. The CDR3 runs 15 residues. The entire variable domain, with the rest obtained from reference TRBV7-2 and TRBJ2-3, is as follows: GAGVSQSPSNKVTEKGKDVELRCDPISGHTALYWYRQSLGQGLEFLIYFQGNSAPDKSGLPSDRFSAERTGGSVSTLTIQRTQQEDSAVYLCASSVNSGGADTQYFGPGTRLTVL.

V gene TRBV27 combines with J gene TRBJ2-1, with 13 bases fitting TRBD2. Germline V gives CDR1 MNHEY, CDR2 SMNVEV (reference sequence). Trimming removed 1 base from V and 10 bases from J; junction bases left unmatched: 1. The CDR3 sequence is 14 residues long. The CDR3 spells CASSLLGLAGEQFF. DNA of the CDR3: TGTGCCAGCAGTTTATTGGGACTAGCGGGAGAGCAGTTCTTC.

V is TRBV27 and J is TRBJ2-5, with D possibly TRBD1 on 5 matching bases. The V end lost 0 bases, the J end lost 1 base, and 9 bases lay between the germline ends. CDR1 and CDR2 from the germline V gene are MNHEY and SMNVEV (reference sequence). The CDR3 loop spans 15 amino acids. The CDR3 here is CASSLSGRLQETQYF. In nucleotides, the CDR3 is TGTGCCAGCAGTTTATCGGGGCGGCTCCAAGAGACCCAGTACTTC.

The rearrangement uses TRBV20-1 and TRBJ2-2, with D possibly matching TRBD1 (5 bases). The V gene's germline CDR1 is DFQATT and CDR2 SNEGSKA (reference sequence). The V and J ends lost 3 bases and 5 bases respectively, with 10 bases between them. CDR3 length: 13 residues. The CDR3 loop reads CSASTRVTGELFF. DNA for the CDR3: TGCAGTGCTAGTACCAGGGTGACCGGGGAGCTGTTTTTT.

The V call is TRBV3-1 (or the pseudogene TRBV3-2), the J call TRBJ2-5; possible D gene TRBD2, 6 bases. V was shortened by 1 base and J by 9 bases, with 15 bases between the two germline ends. CDR3 length: 14 residues. Germline values: CDR1 LGHDT, CDR2 YNNKEL (reference sequence). The CDR3 bases are TGTGCCAGCAGCCAAGTCGGCAATTGGAGGGCCCAGTACTTC. It specifies CASSQVGNWRAQYF.

The chain employs TRBV28 and TRBJ1-1, with D possibly TRBD1 on 6 matching bases. V was trimmed by 6 bases and J by 0 bases, leaving 14 bases between them. Germline loops: CDR1 MDHEN, CDR2 SYDVKM. The CDR3 length is 15 residues. CDR3 sequence reads: CASSPKGTLNTEAFF. DNA for the CDR3: TGTGCCAGCAGCCCTAAGGGGACATTGAACACTGAAGCTTTCTTT.

The rearrangement joins TRBV6-5 to TRBJ2-1, with D possibly TRBD1 on 6 matching bases. Germline V gene data show CDR1 as MNHEY and CDR2 as SVGAGI. The CDR3 has 15 residues. V lost 6 bases and J 0 bases, leaving 12 bases between the germline ends. DNA of the CDR3: TGTGCCAGCAGCAGCACAGGGAGCTCCTACAATGAGCAGTTCTTC. Its protein product is CASSSTGSSYNEQFF.

The V gene is TRBV2, the J gene TRBJ2-7; D possibly corresponds to TRBD1 (6 bases). Germline-derived CDR1 and CDR2 are SNHLY and FYNNEI. Trimming shortened V by 1 base and J by 6 bases, and 16 bases separated the two germline ends. The CDR3 spans 15 residues. The CDR3 DNA follows: TGTGCCAGCAGTGAAGGACAGGTGCGAGGAGGCGAGCAGTACTTC. Translating it yields CASSEGQVRGGEQYF.